This T cell receptor (beta chain) appears in the sequencing data of a study of blood T cell repertoires in COVID-19. About the study: Researchers got acute and convalescent COVID-19 samples from the United States, Italy and Spain. T cells, B-cell-depleted T cells, or PBMCs provided the cDNA or gDNA that served as material.

Source study methods: Reference gene primers were amplified, and this amplification served to estimate nucleated cell counts. The data were produced by immunoSEQ multiplex PCR, yet TCRdb's version contains in-frame clones alone and is incomplete. The V and J calls and clone size come from that table; D and trimming were worked out from the DNA. The sample records some 150,000 clones, roughly 83% being singletons. The Seattle patients joined while their infection was active and were tracked longitudinally afterward. Germline CDR1 and CDR2: MNHEY and SMNVEV (reference sequence). V was pared by 4 bases and J by 2 bases, with 5 bases of the junction left unmatched. The CDR3 consists of 15 residues.

The clonotype originates from a woman aged 60 to 75 with COVID-19, enrolled during active disease. This chain links TRBV27 with TRBJ1-2; 9 bases are shared with TRBD1. Sequenced input: peripheral blood. The CDR3 spells CASSSHGQGNYGYTF. The CDR3 bases are TGTGCCAGCAGTTCCCATGGACAGGGGAACTATGGCTACACCTTC.